This TCR beta chain derives from a study of radiotherapy plus CTLA-4 blockade in lung cancer. V dropped 4 bases and J dropped 1; count of bases not matched to a gene: 10. The length of the CDR3 is 17 residues. The germline V gene has CDR1 SGHTA and CDR2 FQGNSA. Generated by immunoSEQ multiplex PCR, the TCRdb table keeps only in-frame clones and is missing some. The sample records around 59,000 clones, approximately 67% being singletons. The material sequenced was peripheral blood, taken from a patient treated with radiotherapy plus ipilimumab. The genes are TRBV7-2 and TRBJ2-5, with 9 bases that match TRBD1. The clonotype was recovered from a human donor with non-small cell lung cancer whose response to radiotherapy plus ipilimumab could not be evaluated. The CDR3 here is CASSSLGQGILQETQYF. Here the CDR3 DNA reads TGTGCCAGCAGCTCCCTGGGACAGGGAATCCTCCAAGAGACCCAGTACTTC.